This record covers a single T cell receptor beta chain. In the source study's methods: Estimates of nucleated cell counts were drawn from the amplification of reference gene primers. TCRdb's table, derived via immunoSEQ multiplex PCR, lists solely in-frame clones and lacks some. V, J and clone size are those of that table, while D and trimming were read from the DNA. The sample records 430,000 or so clones, roughly 88% being singletons. This entry comes from a study of blood T cell repertoires in COVID-19. Living in under 30 US areas, the participants were between roughly 18 and 89 years of age. Cohort 3 recovered donors had two negative PCRs, clearance, or symptom resolution. Germline V gene data show CDR1 as SGHNT and CDR2 as YYREEE (reference sequence). The CDR3 has 15 residues. With 1 base removed from V and 1 base from J, the gap between germline ends came to 11 bases.

The V and J genes are TRBV5-4 and TRBJ1-1; no definite D call. This clonotype was sampled from a woman aged 35 to 49 who had recovered from COVID-19. The sample was PBMCs or T cells enriched from blood (not recorded which). Here the CDR3 DNA reads TGTGCCAGCAGCTTGCCGGGAGGTGCGAACACTGAAGCTTTCTTT. This gives the protein CASSLPGGANTEAFF.